This T cell receptor (beta chain) came from a study of T cell responses to AZD1222 COVID-19 vaccine. Study-level results: Clonal diversity may have been underestimated, and the donors were mostly white British, with more females than males. Spike-specific TCR breadth and depth grew following two AZD1222 doses. Baseline seropositivity characterized only a handful of AZD1222 recipients. Every sample of the repertoires postdated the peak T cell response.

Notes on this clone: Its cognate antigen is unknown.

V lost 7 bases to trimming and J lost 8 bases; unmatched junction nucleotides: 11. The CDR3 runs 14 residues. The germline CDR1 and CDR2 sequences are SGHRS and YFSETQ. Clones were sequenced by immunoSEQ multiplex PCR, and TCRdb holds only the in-frame ones, with some missing. The table includes 120,000 or so clones, approximately 82% detected once. The source is an adult who received the AZD1222 COVID-19 vaccine. J is TRBJ2-1 and V is TRBV5-1; 8 bases match TRBD2. The sequenced sample was peripheral blood, obtained 28 days after the second AZD1222 dose. Here the CDR3 reads CASGRAGGVDEQFF. CDR3 coding DNA: TGCGCCAGCGGGCGGGCGGGGGGCGTGGATGAGCAGTTCTTC.